The 2 T cell receptor beta chains below were found in one sample sequenced in a study of blood T cell dynamics during melanoma immunotherapy. Time point indicated: pre-treatment baseline. Repertoires were generated with immunoSEQ multiplex PCR, while TCRdb's copy carries only in-frame clones and drops some. The profile shows about 10,000 clones, around four fifths of them singletons. The sample consisted of blood, taken from a patient treated with checkpoint blockade. The receptor source for this set is a human donor with melanoma.

The chain uses TRBV7-9 and TRBJ1-1, with unresolved D. The CDR3 covers 11 residues. V was pared by 1 base and J by 5 bases, with 2 bases between. From germline, CDR1 is SEHNR and CDR2 FQNEAQ (reference sequence). In DNA, the CDR3 is TGTGCCAGCAGCTTAGGGACTGAAGCTTTCTTT. This encodes CASSLGTEAFF.

The V call is TRBV2, the J call TRBJ2-5; 7 nucleotides align to TRBD1. This CDR3 is built from 14 residues. Germline loops: CDR1 SNHLY, CDR2 FYNNEI. The trim removed 7 bases at V and 6 bases at J, leaving 11 bases unmatched. CDR3 DNA: TGTGCCAGCATCCCACAGGGGTTGGTAAAGACCCAGTACTTC. It codes for CASIPQGLVKTQYF. Complete variable domain (other parts from reference TRBV2 and TRBJ2-5): EPEVTQTPSHQVTQMGQEVILRCVPISNHLYFYWYRQILGQKVEFLVSFYNNEISEKSEIFDDQFSVERPDGSNFTLKIRSTKLEDSAMYFCASIPQGLVKTQYFGPGTRLLVL.